Below, 5 T cell receptor beta chains from the same sample are listed, as sequenced in a study of blood T cell repertoires in COVID-19. Only in-frame clones appear in the TCRdb table, and some are missing; sequencing was by immunoSEQ multiplex PCR. In the table there are 70,000 or so clones, roughly three quarters of which are singletons. The sequenced sample consisted of peripheral blood. These receptors all come from a man aged 55-75 years with acute or convalescent COVID-19.

V usage is TRBV6-4 and J usage is TRBJ2-1; 10 nucleotides line up with TRBD1. This CDR3 comprises 15 residues. V shed 3 bases, J shed 7 bases, and the junction held 6 bases outside the gene matches. Germline V gene lookup returns CDR1 MRHNA and CDR2 SNTAGT. The CDR3 loop is CASSDRTGGENEQFF. CDR3 bases: TGTGCCAGCAGTGATCGGACAGGGGGAGAAAATGAGCAGTTCTTC.

The rearrangement joins TRBV19 to TRBJ1-6; D remains unclear. The CDR3 covers 15 residues. Germline CDR1 is LNHDA and CDR2 is SQIVND (reference sequence). V lost 1 base and J 10 bases, leaving 14 bases between the germline ends. In DNA form, the CDR3 reads TGTGCCAGTAGTATAGTACAATACGGGGAATCACCCCTCCACTTT. It encodes CASSIVQYGESPLHF.

This chain links TRBV5-1 with TRBJ1-2; tentative D call: TRBD1 (6 bases). CDR3 length: 16 amino acids. CDR1 and CDR2 (germline): SGHRS, YFSETQ. V gave up 3 bases and J gave up 0 bases, with 15 bases separating them. CDR3 in amino acids: CASSSRDRPTNYGYTF. The CDR3 nucleotides are TGCGCCAGCAGCTCAAGAGACAGGCCGACTAACTATGGCTACACCTTC.

This clone was seen more than once but under ten times. This sequence joins TRBV19 and TRBJ1-5, with D possibly being TRBD1 (5 bases). V was clipped by 3 bases and J by 6 bases, with 12 bases between them. This CDR3 has 14 residues. Germline-derived CDR1 and CDR2 are LNHDA and SQIVND (reference sequence). The CDR3 loop reads CASSIPRVSQPQHF. The CDR3 bases are TGTGCCAGTAGTATCCCCAGGGTTAGTCAGCCCCAGCATTTT.

The chain carries TRBV29-1 and TRBJ2-7, with 7 bases matching TRBD1. The CDR3 consists of 14 residues. Germline CDR1 reads SQVTM; CDR2 reads ANQGSEA. Trimming took 6 bases from V and 0 from J; bases not matched to a gene: 8. Here the CDR3 DNA reads TGCAGCGTCGGTTTGACAGGGTCCTCCTACGAGCAGTACTTC. This gives the protein CSVGLTGSSYEQYF.